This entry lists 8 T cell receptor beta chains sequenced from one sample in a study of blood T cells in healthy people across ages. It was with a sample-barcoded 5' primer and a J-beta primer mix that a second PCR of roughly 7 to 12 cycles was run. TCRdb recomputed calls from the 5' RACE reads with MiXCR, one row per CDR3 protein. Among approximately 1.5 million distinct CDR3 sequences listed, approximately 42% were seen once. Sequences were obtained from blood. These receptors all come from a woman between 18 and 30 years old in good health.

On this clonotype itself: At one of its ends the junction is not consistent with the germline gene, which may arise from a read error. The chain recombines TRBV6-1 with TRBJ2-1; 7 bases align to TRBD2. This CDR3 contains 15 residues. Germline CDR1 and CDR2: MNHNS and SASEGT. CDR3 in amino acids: CASSDGEGSDNEQFF. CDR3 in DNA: TGTGCCAGCAGTGACGGGGAGGGCTCCGACAATGAGCAGTTCTTC.

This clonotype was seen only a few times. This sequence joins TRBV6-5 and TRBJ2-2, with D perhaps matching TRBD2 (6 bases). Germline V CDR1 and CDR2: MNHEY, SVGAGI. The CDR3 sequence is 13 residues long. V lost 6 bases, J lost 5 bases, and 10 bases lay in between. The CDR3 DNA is TGTGCCAGCAGCGGGACTTTAACCGGGGAGCTGTTTTTT. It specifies CASSGTLTGELFF.

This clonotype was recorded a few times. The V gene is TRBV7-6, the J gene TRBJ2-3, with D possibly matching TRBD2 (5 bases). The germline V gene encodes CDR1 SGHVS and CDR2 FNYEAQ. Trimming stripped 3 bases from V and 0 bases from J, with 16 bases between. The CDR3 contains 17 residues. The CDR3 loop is CASSFRPGTTSTDTQYF. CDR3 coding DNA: TGTGCCAGCAGCTTTCGACCGGGAACAACTAGCACAGATACGCAGTATTTT.

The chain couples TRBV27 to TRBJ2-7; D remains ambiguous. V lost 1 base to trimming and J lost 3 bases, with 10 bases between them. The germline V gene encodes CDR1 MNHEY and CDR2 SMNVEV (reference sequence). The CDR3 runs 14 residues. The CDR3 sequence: CASSLCRADYEQYF. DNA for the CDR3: TGTGCCAGCAGTTTATGTCGGGCAGACTACGAGCAGTACTTC.

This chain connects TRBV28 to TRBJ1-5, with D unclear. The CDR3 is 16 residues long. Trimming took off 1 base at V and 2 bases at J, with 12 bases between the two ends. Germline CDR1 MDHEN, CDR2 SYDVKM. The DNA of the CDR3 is TGTGCCAGCAGTTTATTGTCGGGGAGGGGCAATCAGCCCCAGCATTTT. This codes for CASSLLSGRGNQPQHF.

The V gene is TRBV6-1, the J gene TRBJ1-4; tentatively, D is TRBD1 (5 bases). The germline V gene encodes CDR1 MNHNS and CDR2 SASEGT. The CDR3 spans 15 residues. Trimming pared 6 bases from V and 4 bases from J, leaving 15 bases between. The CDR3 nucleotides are TGTGCCAGCAGCACCACAGGTTTGGGTAATGAAAAACTGTTTTTT. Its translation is CASSTTGLGNEKLFF.

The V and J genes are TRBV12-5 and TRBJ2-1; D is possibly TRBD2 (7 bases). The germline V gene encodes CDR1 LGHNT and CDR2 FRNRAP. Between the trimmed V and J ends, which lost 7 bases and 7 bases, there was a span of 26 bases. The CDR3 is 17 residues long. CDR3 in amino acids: CASAPRIGGGALNEQFF. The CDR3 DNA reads TGTGCTAGTGCTCCGCGGATTGGAGGGGGGGCCTTGAATGAGCAGTTCTTC.

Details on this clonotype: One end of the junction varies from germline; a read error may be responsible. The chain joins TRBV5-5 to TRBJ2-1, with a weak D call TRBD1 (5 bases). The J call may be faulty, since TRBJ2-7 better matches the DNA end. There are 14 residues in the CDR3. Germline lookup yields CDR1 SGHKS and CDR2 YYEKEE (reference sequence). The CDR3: CAGSLTVSYNEQYF. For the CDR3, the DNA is TGTGCCGGCAGCTTGACAGTCTCCTACAATGAGCAGTACTTC.